The 9 T cell receptor beta chains presented below share a single source sample, sequenced in a study of shared clonotypes between healthy human individuals. The repertoire was sequenced with immunoSEQ multiplex PCR; TCRdb's copy has only in-frame clones and lacks some. This sample yields millions of clones, of which 85% to 95% are seen a single time; roughly 0.13% belongs to the top ten. Material for sequencing was naive CD4+ T cells sorted from blood. As to subset: CD45RA+ positively selected. The receptors originated from a young man in good health.

The chain combines TRBV7-2 with TRBJ1-4; D is perhaps TRBD1 (5 bases). The CDR3 is 15 residues long. Germline V gene sequence: CDR1 SGHTA, CDR2 FQGNSA. Trimming took 4 bases from V and 4 from J, leaving 13 bases between them. The CDR3 DNA is TGTGCCAGCAGCTGGGCGGGACGGTTTAATGAAAAACTGTTTTTT. Translated: CASSWAGRFNEKLFF.

The V gene is TRBV7-3, the J gene TRBJ2-3, with 13 bases lining up with TRBD2. The ends lost 4 bases at V and 7 bases at J; junction bases unmatched: 5. This CDR3 has 15 residues. Looked up from germline, CDR1 is SGHTA and CDR2 is FQGTGA. The CDR3 nucleotides are TGTGCCAGCAGCTCCAGGACTAGCGGGGGCCATACGCAGTATTTT. Residues: CASSSRTSGGHTQYF.

This chain joins TRBV7-3 and TRBJ2-7; no clear D gene. The ends were cut back, 5 bases at V and 0 bases at J, with 8 bases in the middle. The CDR3 loop spans 13 amino acids. Germline values: CDR1 SGHTA, CDR2 FQGTGA. The CDR3 DNA follows: TGTGCCAGCAGCCTCGGACCCTCCTACGAGCAGTACTTC. Its translation: CASSLGPSYEQYF.

The chain joins TRBV18 to TRBJ1-4; D gene ambiguous. The germline CDR1 and CDR2 sequences are KGHSH and LQKENI. This CDR3 spans 13 amino acids. V gave up 3 bases and J gave up 14 bases, with 16 bases separating them. Here the CDR3 reads CASSPDLQQVLFF. CDR3 in DNA: TGTGCCAGCTCACCTGACCTCCAGCAAGTTCTGTTTTTT. The full variable domain, its missing parts supplied by reference TRBV18 and TRBJ1-4, is NAGVMQNPRHLVRRRGQEARLRCSPMKGHSHVYWYRQLPEEGLKFMVYLQKENIIDESGMPKERFSAEFPKEGPSILRIQQVVRGDSAAYFCASSPDLQQVLFFGSGTQLSVL.

This chain uses TRBV5-1 with TRBJ1-2; tentative D call: TRBD1 (5 bases). V was trimmed by 0 bases and J by 0 bases, leaving 18 bases between them. The V gene's germline CDR1 is SGHRS and CDR2 YFSETQ. This CDR3 spans 18 amino acids. CDR3 protein: CASSLALLGVPSNYGYTF. In DNA, the CDR3 is TGCGCCAGCAGCTTGGCCTTATTAGGGGTCCCATCTAACTATGGCTACACCTTC.

V gene TRBV6-1 combines with J gene TRBJ2-3, with D hard to call. CDR1 is MNHNS and CDR2 is SASEGT in the germline V gene. V gave up 7 bases and J gave up 2 bases, with 7 bases separating them. The CDR3 loop spans 12 amino acids. This CDR3 is CASNAATDTQYF. Written as DNA, the CDR3 is TGTGCCAGCAATGCGGCCACAGATACGCAGTATTTT.

This clone was seen only once. The chain has TRBV7-2 and TRBJ2-1; 7 nucleotides line up with TRBD2. The CDR3 runs 16 residues. Germline CDR1 and CDR2: SGHTA and FQGNSA. V was clipped by 1 base and J by 3 bases; unmatched bases: 6. This chain's CDR3 is CASSLVPAGNYNEQFF. CDR3 DNA sequence: TGTGCCAGCAGCTTAGTTCCAGCGGGGAACTACAATGAGCAGTTCTTC.

The chain employs TRBV5-1 and TRBJ2-4; the match to TRBD2 covers 8 bases. There are 16 residues in the CDR3. The junction had 6 bases not matched to a gene; V was cut back by 1 base and J by 3 bases. Germline-derived CDR1 and CDR2 are SGHRS and YFSETQ. For the CDR3, the DNA is TGCGCCAGCAGCTTGTCAGCGGGAGAGGTCAAAAACATTCAGTACTTC. Amino acid sequence: CASSLSAGEVKNIQYF.

The CDR3 loop reads CASGLVLGQGIPYEQYF. The CDR3 region has the DNA TGTGCTAGTGGTTTGGTACTGGGACAGGGGATCCCCTACGAGCAGTACTTC. The chain carries TRBV12-5 and TRBJ2-7, with 10 bases aligning to TRBD1. Germline-derived CDR1 and CDR2 are LGHNT and FRNRAP. The CDR3 totals 17 residues. V was pared by 0 bases and J by 2 bases, with 7 bases of the junction left unmatched.